This T cell receptor (beta chain) stems from a study of blood T cell repertoires in COVID-19 (dated by TCRdb to about 2020). A note on the overall study: Collaborator samples came from the United States, Italy and Spain and covered acute and convalescent phases of COVID-19. HLA class I and class II types, where available, came from metadata supplied by the sample provider rather than from assay-based typing. The material from the prospective study consisted of cDNA or gDNA derived from T cells, B-cell-depleted T cells, or PBMCs. Subjects who had been exposed to COVID-19, were actively infected with it, or had recovered from it provided the deeply sampled blood TCRbeta repertoires that made up the dataset. Samples came from the ongoing ImmuneRACE study (first 160 participants) plus 1,254 subjects from 6 global collaborators. Sample metadata almost always included a de-identified subject ID, COVID-19 status, age in years and sex. The repertoires were released in a freely available public database intended as a resource for research on the immune response to SARS-CoV-2. The research as a whole found: The amount of clinical and demographic metadata varied by source and participant and was provided uncurated.

Relative to germline, V is missing 0 bases and J is missing 7 bases, with 10 bases of the junction outside any gene match. CDR1 SGDLS and CDR2 YYNGEE are derived from the germline V gene. The CDR3 sequence holds 16 residues, the cysteine and phenylalanine included. The kept DNA is CDR3 alone, 48 bases in frame from the first base. With regard to this clone: The antigen it recognizes is unknown. No much larger clone is present one base from it, and per-base qualities are unavailable.

The immunoSEQ Assay, a bias-controlled multiplex PCR, was used to amplify TCRbeta CDR3 regions from genomic DNA. The paper's processing steps were these. The number of nucleated cells in each sample was estimated by amplification of reference gene primers within the assay. Sequence reads were collapsed and filtered to measure the absolute abundance of every unique TCRbeta CDR3 rearrangement. Productive Simpson clonality was computed per sample as the square root of Simpson's diversity index over productive rearrangements. What TCRdb holds here is the immuneACCESS table cut down to in-frame rearrangements. Part of the clones is not present; checked against another copy, under half of the missing clones reflect an unresolved V gene, and the others are unexplained. V, J and clone size were drawn from that table, and D and trimming were deduced from the DNA. The sample contains some 94,000 clones, about 71% of them found a single time. The biggest ten clones account for 20% to 25% of the sample.

Whole blood was collected in K2EDTA tubes by collaborating institutions according to the institutions' own protocols. For TCRbeta analysis, collaborators shipped samples in one of three forms: frozen whole blood, isolated PBMCs, or DNA extracted from either of those sample types. The chain is assembled from TRBV9 and TRBJ2-1; TRBD2 aligns with 7 central bases. The sequence was collected from a woman in her sixties in a cohort sampled during active or convalescent COVID-19. The sequencing sample was made of peripheral blood. The CDR3 protein sequence reads: CASSVDPGGMWNEQFF. The nucleotide sequence reads TGTGCCAGCAGCGTAGATCCGGGGGGAATGTGGAATGAGCAGTTCTTC.